This T cell receptor beta chain was retrieved from a study of cytomegalovirus exposure and HLA in healthy donors. Germline V lookup: CDR1 MDHEN, CDR2 SYDVKM. The CDR3 spans 13 residues. A multiplex PCR was run with 60 Vbeta primers and 13 Jbeta primers. Clones were sequenced by immunoSEQ multiplex PCR, and TCRdb holds only the in-frame ones, with some missing. This table holds approximately 180,000 clones, around 87% found once. The receptor was derived from a young woman in good health and CMV-seronegative. The V and J genes are TRBV28 and TRBJ2-5; the match to TRBD2 covers 7 bases. The DNA end lines up better with TRBJ2-7; the J call may be wrong. The source material was PBMCs. For the CDR3, the DNA is TGTGCCAGCACCTTTGCCGGGGGGAACGAGCAGTACTTC. Its protein is CASTFAGGNEQYF.